Shown below are 4 T cell receptor beta chains from a single sample sequenced in a study of shared clonotypes between healthy human individuals. TCRdb's copy holds only in-frame clones and misses some; the assay was immunoSEQ multiplex PCR. Of about 490,000 clones listed, more than 75% are singletons. The sample comprised PBMCs. These receptors were obtained from a woman aged 40-49 years in good health. Some clones in this sample may be carry-over from other donors' samples.

This chain joins TRBV28 and TRBJ2-5; a weak D match, TRBD2 (7 bases). The DNA matches TRBJ2-7 better at its end, which makes the J call doubtful. This CDR3 comprises 16 residues. The germline CDR1 and CDR2 sequences are MDHEN and SYDVKM. Here the CDR3 reads CASSSLRGPRAYEQYF. In DNA, the CDR3 is TGTGCCAGCAGTTCATTGCGGGGGCCCAGGGCCTACGAGCAGTACTTC.

The genes are TRBV28 and TRBJ1-5; D call uncertain. Looked up from germline, CDR1 is MDHEN and CDR2 is SYDVKM. The CDR3 is 13 residues long. V was pared by 8 bases and J by 5 bases, with 13 bases between. The CDR3 here is CASGSGGYQPQHF. The CDR3 DNA is TGTGCCAGCGGCTCGGGCGGATATCAGCCCCAGCATTTT.

Worth noting for this clone: A clone one base away is much larger, so this may be a read error. CDR3 nucleotide sequence: TGTGCCAGCAGTTTAACCGAGACCCGGGGCGGCTACACCTTC. Its protein product is CASSLTETRGGYTF. The rearrangement links TRBV27 to TRBJ1-2; D possibly corresponds to TRBD1 (5 bases). Trimming left V 2 bases short and J 8 bases short, with 15 bases between. Germline V gives CDR1 MNHEY, CDR2 SMNVEV (reference sequence). This CDR3 contains 14 residues.

Note on this clone: This same CDR3 is encoded by further DNA sequences in the sample. The chain joins TRBV5-1 to TRBJ2-2; D is ambiguous. The V and J ends lost 0 bases and 6 bases respectively, with 9 bases between them. Germline CDR1 is SGHRS and CDR2 is YFSETQ. The CDR3 is 14 amino acids. The CDR3 loop is CASSLDTGPGELFF. CDR3 coding DNA: TGCGCCAGCAGCTTGGACACTGGCCCCGGGGAGCTGTTTTTT.